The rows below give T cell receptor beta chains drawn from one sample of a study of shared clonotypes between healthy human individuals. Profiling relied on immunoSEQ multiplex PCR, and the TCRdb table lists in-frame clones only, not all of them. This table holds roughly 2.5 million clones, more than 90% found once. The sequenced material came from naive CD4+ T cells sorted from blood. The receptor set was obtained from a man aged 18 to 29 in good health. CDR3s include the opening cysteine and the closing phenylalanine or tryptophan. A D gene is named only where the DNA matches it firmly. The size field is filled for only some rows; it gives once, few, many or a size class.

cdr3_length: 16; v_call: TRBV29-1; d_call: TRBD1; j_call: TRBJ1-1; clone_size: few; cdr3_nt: TGCAGCGTTGAAGGTCGCGGGACAGCGGGTAACACTGAAGCTTTCTTT; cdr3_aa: CSVEGRGTAGNTEAFF
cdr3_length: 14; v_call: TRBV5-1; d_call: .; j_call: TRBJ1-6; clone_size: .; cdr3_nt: TGCGCCAGCAGCTTGAGCTCCTATAATTCACCCCTCCACTTT; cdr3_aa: CASSLSSYNSPLHF
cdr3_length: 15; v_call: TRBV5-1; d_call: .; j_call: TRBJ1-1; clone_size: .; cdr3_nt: TGCGCCAGCAGCTCACTTGGAGGGGATGGCACTGAAGCTTTCTTT; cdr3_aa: CASSSLGGDGTEAFF
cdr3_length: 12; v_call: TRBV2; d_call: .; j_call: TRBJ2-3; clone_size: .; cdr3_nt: TGTGCCAGCTCCGGACAGACAGATACGCAGTATTTT; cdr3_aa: CASSGQTDTQYF
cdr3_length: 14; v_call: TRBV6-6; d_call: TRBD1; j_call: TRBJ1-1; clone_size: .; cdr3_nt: TGTGCCAGCAGCCAGGACAGGGGAAGGACTGAAGCTTTCTTT; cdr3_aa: CASSQDRGRTEAFF
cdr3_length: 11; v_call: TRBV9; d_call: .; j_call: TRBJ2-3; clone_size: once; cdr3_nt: TGTGCCATCTATCCAGGGCTAACGCAGTATTTT; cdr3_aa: CAIYPGLTQYF
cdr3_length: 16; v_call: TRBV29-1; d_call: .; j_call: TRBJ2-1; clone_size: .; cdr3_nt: TGCAGCGTCGCAACGGGACTCCAGAGCTCCTACAATGAGCAGTTCTTC; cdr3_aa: CSVATGLQSSYNEQFF
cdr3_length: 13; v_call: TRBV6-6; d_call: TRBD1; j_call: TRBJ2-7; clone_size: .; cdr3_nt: TGTGCCAGCACCCAGGGACAGTTCTACGAGCAGTACTTC; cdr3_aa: CASTQGQFYEQYF
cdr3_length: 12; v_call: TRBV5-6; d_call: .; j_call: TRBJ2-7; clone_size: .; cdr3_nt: TGTGCCAGCAGCTACATCTCCTACGAGCAGTACTTC; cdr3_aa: CASSYISYEQYF
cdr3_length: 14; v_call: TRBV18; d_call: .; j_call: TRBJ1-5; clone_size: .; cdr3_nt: TGTGCCAGCTCACCAGGGTTCGGGAATCAGCCCCAGCATTTT; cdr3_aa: CASSPGFGNQPQHF
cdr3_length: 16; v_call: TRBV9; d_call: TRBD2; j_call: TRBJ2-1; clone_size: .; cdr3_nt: TGTGCCAGCAGCCCCCAGCCTAGCGGGAACTACAATGAGCAGTTCTTC; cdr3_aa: CASSPQPSGNYNEQFF
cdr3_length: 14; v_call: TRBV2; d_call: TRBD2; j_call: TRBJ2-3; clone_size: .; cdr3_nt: TGTGCCAGTGGGGGGCCTAGCGGGGCGGATACGCAGTATTTT; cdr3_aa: CASGGPSGADTQYF
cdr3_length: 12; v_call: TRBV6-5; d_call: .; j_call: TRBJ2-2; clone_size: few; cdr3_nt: TGTGCCAGCAGTCGAGACACCGGGGAGCTGTTTTTT; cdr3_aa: CASSRDTGELFF
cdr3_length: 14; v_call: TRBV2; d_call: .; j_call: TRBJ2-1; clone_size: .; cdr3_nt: TGTGCCAGCAGTGTATCCGGGACCAACAATGAGCAGTTCTTC; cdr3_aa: CASSVSGTNNEQFF
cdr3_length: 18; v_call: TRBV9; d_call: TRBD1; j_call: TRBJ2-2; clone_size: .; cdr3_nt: TGTGCCAGCAGCCCAGACCCCCACAGGGGCGGTATCACCGGGGAGCTGTTTTTT; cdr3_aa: CASSPDPHRGGITGELFF
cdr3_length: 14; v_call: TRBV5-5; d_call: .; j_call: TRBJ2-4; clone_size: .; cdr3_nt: TGTGCCAGCAGCCCACCTGTAGCCAAAAACATTCAGTACTTC; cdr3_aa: CASSPPVAKNIQYF
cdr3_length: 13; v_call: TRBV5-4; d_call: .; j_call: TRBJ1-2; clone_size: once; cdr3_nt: TGTGCCAGCAGCTTGCGCCAGGGAGGTGGCTACACCTTC; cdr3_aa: CASSLRQGGGYTF
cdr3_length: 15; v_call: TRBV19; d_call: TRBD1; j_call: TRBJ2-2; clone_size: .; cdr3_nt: TGTGCCAGTAGTTCGACAGGGGCGAACACCGGGGAGCTGTTTTTT; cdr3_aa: CASSSTGANTGELFF
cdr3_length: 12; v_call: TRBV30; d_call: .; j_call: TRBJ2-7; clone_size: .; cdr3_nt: TGTGCCTGGAACGGGGGAGGTGACGAGCAGTACTTC; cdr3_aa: CAWNGGGDEQYF
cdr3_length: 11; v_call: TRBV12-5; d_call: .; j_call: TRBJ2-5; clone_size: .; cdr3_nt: TGTGCTAGTGGTATAGAAGAGACCCAGTACTTC; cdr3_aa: CASGIEETQYF
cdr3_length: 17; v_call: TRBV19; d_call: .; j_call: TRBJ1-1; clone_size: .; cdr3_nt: TGTGCCAGTAGTTCTATTACCCGGGGAGCATTGAACACTGAAGCTTTCTTT; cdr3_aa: CASSSITRGALNTEAFF
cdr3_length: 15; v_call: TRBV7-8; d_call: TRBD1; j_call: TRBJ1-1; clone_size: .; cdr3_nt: TGTGCCAGCAGCTTAGTAGGGACAGGGGGAACTGAAGCTTTCTTT; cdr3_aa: CASSLVGTGGTEAFF
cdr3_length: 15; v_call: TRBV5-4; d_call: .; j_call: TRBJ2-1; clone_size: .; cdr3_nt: TGTGCCAGCAGCTTGGAGGCTAGCTCAGGTGATGAGCAGTTCTTC; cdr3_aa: CASSLEASSGDEQFF
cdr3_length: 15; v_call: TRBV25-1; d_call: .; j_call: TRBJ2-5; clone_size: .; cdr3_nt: TGTGCCAGCAGTGCCTCAGGGAAGGGCCAAGAGACCCAGTACTTC; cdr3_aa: CASSASGKGQETQYF
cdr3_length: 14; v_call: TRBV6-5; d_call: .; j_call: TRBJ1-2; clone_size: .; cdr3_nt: TGTGCCAGCAGTTTTACCCGGGACGGCTATGGCTACACCTTC; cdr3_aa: CASSFTRDGYGYTF
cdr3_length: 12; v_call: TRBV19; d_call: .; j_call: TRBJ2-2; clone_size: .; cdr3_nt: TGTGCCAGTACTACACCCCCCGGGGAGCTGTTTTTT; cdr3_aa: CASTTPPGELFF